This T cell receptor (beta chain) appears in the sequencing data of a study of vaccination effects on CD4 cells after COVID-19. Study information: There were two convalescent patients who gave samples 16 days and one week before vaccination. Study conclusions and caveats: Early post-infection timepoints were absent, and convalescent patients were few.

In regard to this clone: Its antigen remains unknown.

Produced via immunoSEQ multiplex PCR; TCRdb's table is partial and in-frame only. The data hold about 22,000 clones, with around 72% observed a single time. The ends were cut back, 5 bases at V and 7 bases at J, with 17 bases in the middle. Germline V gene data show CDR1 as MDHEN and CDR2 as SYDVKM. The CDR3 spans 14 residues. Prior to sequencing, the ViraFEST assay stimulated PBMC with viral peptide pools, which expanded the antigen-specific CD4+ T cells. Researchers isolated CD4+ T cells once roughly ten days of culture had elapsed. The person had a PCR-confirmed SARS-CoV-2 infection during March to December 2020. Each well held about 2.1 million PBMC cultured with approximately 9.6 ug/ml peptides and about 10 IU/ml IL-2. Half-medium replacement with IL-2 medium occurred on days 3 and 7.

This chain connects TRBV28 to TRBJ1-2; D call uncertain. This specimen consisted of CD4+ T cells from PBMCs cultured with a peptide pool, obtained before COVID-19 vaccination. The origin of this receptor is a human donor who had a prior SARS-CoV-2 infection. CDR3 bases: TGTGCCAGCAGTCTAACGACGGCTTCGGGTGGCTACACCTTC. Amino acids: CASSLTTASGGYTF.